The text below deals with one T cell receptor beta chain. It has no known antigen specificity. The input lacks base qualities; no much larger clone sits a single base away. The germline V and J ends show losses of 0 bases and 2 bases respectively, and no gene match explains 5 bases of the junction. The cysteine opens and the phenylalanine closes a CDR3 of 16 amino acids. Only the CDR3 portion is preserved as DNA: 48 bases, with reading frame beginning at the first base. The CDR1 and CDR2 encoded by the germline V gene (reference sequence) are SGHNT and YYREEE. Library creation used the immunoSEQ multiplex PCR assay. TCRdb carries this immuneACCESS record with in-frame sequences only. Its versions omit some clonotypes, under half of them owing to an unresolved V gene in the studies checked, with the rest unexplained. The sample table contains around 61,000 clones; only one count was recorded for roughly 86% of them. 5% of the sample comes from the top ten.

The data are from a study of technical replicates of blood from a handful of donors (dated by TCRdb to about 2017). The chain links TRBV5-4 with TRBJ2-7, with 10 junctional bases fitting TRBD2. This receptor was obtained from a human donor in good health. Some clones in this sample may be carry-over from other donors' samples. The sample was PBMCs. The CDR3 reads CASSLGISGRPYEQYF. The nucleotide sequence is given as TGTGCCAGCAGCTTGGGGATTAGCGGGAGGCCCTACGAGCAGTACTTC.